The 31 T cell receptor beta chains below come from one sample, sequenced in a study of T cell responses to AZD1222 COVID-19 vaccine. Some clones are missing from TCRdb's copy, which holds only in-frame ones; the method was immunoSEQ multiplex PCR. The repertoire holds roughly 51,000 clones, with approximately 86% as singletons. The specimen was peripheral blood, collected 28 days after the second AZD1222 dose. These receptors originate from an adult who received the AZD1222 COVID-19 vaccine.

This clone was counted between two and nine times. CDR3 region: CASSFPTGIGTGELFF. In DNA, the CDR3 is TGTGCCAGCAGTTTCCCGACAGGGATAGGCACCGGGGAGCTGTTTTTT. The chain joins TRBV27 to TRBJ2-2; 7 positions match TRBD1. Germline CDR1 MNHEY, CDR2 SMNVEV (reference sequence). Unmatched junction bases numbered 8, after V lost 3 bases and J lost 4 bases. There are 16 residues in the CDR3.

V and J are TRBV27 and TRBJ2-4; 9 nucleotides align to TRBD2. The CDR3 has 16 amino acids. The V gene end was trimmed by 2 bases and the J gene end by 9 bases; junction bases not matched to a gene: 11. Germline V gene lookup returns CDR1 MNHEY and CDR2 SMNVEV (reference sequence). CDR3 in amino acids: CASSLRLAGQGGIQYF. The CDR3 DNA sequence: TGTGCCAGCAGTTTACGGCTAGCGGGGCAAGGAGGCATTCAGTACTTC.

V is TRBV5-1 and J is TRBJ2-1, with 14 bases lining up with TRBD2. Germline V CDR1 and CDR2: SGHRS, YFSETQ. This CDR3 region has 17 residues. Trimming at V came to 0 bases and at J to 9 bases, leaving 8 bases not matched to a gene. The CDR3 bases are TGCGCCAGCAGCTTGGCCTCGGGGACTAGCGGGAGAGGTGAGCAGTTCTTC. Amino acids: CASSLASGTSGRGEQFF.

This rearrangement joins TRBV5-5 to TRBJ1-5; D is ambiguous. The germline V and J ends were trimmed by 4 bases and 2 bases, with 13 bases remaining between them. The germline V gene encodes CDR1 SGHKS and CDR2 YYEKEE (reference sequence). CDR3 length equals 15 residues. CDR3 bases: TGTGCCAGCAGCCCGGGGTGGTGGGGCAATCAGCCCCAGCATTTT. Protein product: CASSPGWWGNQPQHF.

J is TRBJ1-5 and V is TRBV28, with 9 bases identical to TRBD1. With 5 bases clipped from V and 4 bases from J, the junction kept 3 bases outside the gene matches. The CDR3 has 14 amino acids. CDR1 is MDHEN, CDR2 SYDVKM, per germline. The CDR3 here is CASSNRGPNQPQHF. DNA for the CDR3: TGTGCCAGCAGTAACAGGGGGCCGAATCAGCCCCAGCATTTT.

The CDR3 bases are TGTGCCAGCAGTTTAGCAGACCAAGAGACCCAGTACTTC. This encodes CASSLADQETQYF. V is TRBV28 and J is TRBJ2-5; D gene ambiguous. This CDR3 spans 13 amino acids. The V end lost 2 bases, the J end lost 0 bases, and 4 bases lay between the germline ends. CDR1 and CDR2 (germline): MDHEN, SYDVKM.

V is TRBV7-2 and J is TRBJ2-2; D is uncertain. Germline assignment: CDR1 SGHTA and CDR2 FQGNSA. The ends were cut back, 1 base at V and 7 bases at J, with 13 bases in the middle. This CDR3 is 15 amino acids long. CDR3 in DNA: TGTGCCAGCAGCTTAGACAGACGGCGTGACGGGGAGCTGTTTTTT. Encoded protein: CASSLDRRRDGELFF.

This chain's CDR3 is CASSLGLAGGFGNEQFF. CDR3 bases: TGTGCCAGCAGCTTAGGCCTAGCGGGAGGCTTTGGCAATGAGCAGTTCTTC. The J gene is TRBJ2-1, the V gene TRBV11-3, with 11 nucleotides matching TRBD2. There are 17 residues in the CDR3. V shed 1 base and J 6 bases; nucleotides not matched to a gene: 8. Germline assignment: CDR1 SGHNT and CDR2 YENEEA.

The chain links TRBV7-9 to TRBJ2-7, with TRBD2 identical over 9 bases. Trimming removed 4 bases from V and 6 bases from J; junction bases left unmatched: 1. Germline values: CDR1 SEHNR, CDR2 FQNEAQ (reference sequence). The CDR3 loop spans 12 amino acids. The CDR3 nucleotides are TGTGCCAGCAGCTATAGCGGGAGCGAGCAGTACTTC. It encodes CASSYSGSEQYF.

The V gene is TRBV7-8, the J gene TRBJ2-7; D is ambiguous. This CDR3 is built from 16 residues. The V end was cut by 5 bases, the J end by 0 bases, with 17 bases between. Germline values: CDR1 SGHVS, CDR2 FQNEAQ. In nucleotides, the CDR3 is TGTGCCAGCAGCACCGTCCCCCAAAGAAGCTCCTACGAGCAGTACTTC. It codes for CASSTVPQRSSYEQYF.

The rearrangement uses TRBV29-1 and TRBJ2-3; D is undetermined. Trimming left V 0 bases short and J 7 bases short, with 11 bases between. This CDR3 spans 13 amino acids. Germline-derived CDR1 and CDR2 are SQVTM and ANQGSEA. CDR3 amino acids: CSVEEGQRNTQYF. The CDR3 DNA sequence: TGCAGCGTTGAAGAGGGCCAGAGGAATACGCAGTATTTT.

The J gene is TRBJ2-7, the V gene TRBV11-2; D not resolved. The CDR3 is 16 amino acids. Germline loops: CDR1 SGHAT, CDR2 FQNNGV. V was trimmed by 1 base and J by 3 bases, leaving 16 bases between them. The CDR3 region has the DNA TGTGCCAGCAGCTTAGGTCCCCCGGCGGCCCTCTACGAGCAGTACTTC. It yields the protein CASSLGPPAALYEQYF.

The chain combines TRBV5-1 with TRBJ1-5; 9 nucleotides agree with TRBD1. Germline V lookup: CDR1 SGHRS, CDR2 YFSETQ. The CDR3 covers 15 residues. The ends lost 4 bases at V and 4 bases at J; junction bases unmatched: 6. The CDR3 loop reads CASSQQGAPNQPQHF. CDR3 DNA: TGCGCCAGCAGCCAACAGGGGGCGCCTAATCAGCCCCAGCATTTT.

This clone was found once. The V call is TRBV27, the J call TRBJ1-4; TRBD1 might be the D (6 bases). Trimming cost V 2 bases and J 7 bases, with 26 bases left between them. CDR1 is MNHEY, CDR2 SMNVEV, per germline (reference sequence). The CDR3 covers 19 residues. The CDR3 coding sequence is TGTGCCAGCAGTTTAAACGCTCTCGGTCCGACAGGCTGGAGTGAAAAACTGTTTTTT. The encoded protein is CASSLNALGPTGWSEKLFF.

V is TRBV4-3 and J is TRBJ2-7; D is unresolved. Trimming took off 0 bases at V and 3 bases at J, with 15 bases between the two ends. This CDR3 contains 16 residues. CDR1 and CDR2 (germline): LGHNA, YSLEER. The CDR3: CASSQDRTLGHYEQYF. The CDR3 nucleotides are TGCGCCAGCAGCCAAGATAGGACCCTAGGGCACTACGAGCAGTACTTC.

This chain uses TRBV5-1 with TRBJ2-3; TRBD2 matches at 8 bases. V was pared by 7 bases and J by 0 bases, with 10 bases of the junction left unmatched. Germline CDR1 SGHRS, CDR2 YFSETQ. This CDR3 is 16 amino acids long. DNA of the CDR3: TGCGCCAGCCAAGCGCAAGCGGGAGTTAGCACAGATACGCAGTATTTT. Translating gives CASQAQAGVSTDTQYF. The full variable domain, its missing parts supplied by reference TRBV5-1 and TRBJ2-3, is KAGVTQTPRYLIKTRGQQVTLSCSPISGHRSVSWYQQTPGQGLQFLFEYFSETQRNKGNFPGRFSGRQFSNSRSEMNVSTLELGDSALYLCASQAQAGVSTDTQYFGPGTRLTVL.

In its sample, this clone was seen once. The chain links TRBV28 to TRBJ1-6; the match to TRBD1 covers 7 bases. Trimming removed 10 bases from V and 7 bases from J; junction bases left unmatched: 16. CDR1 is MDHEN, CDR2 SYDVKM, per germline. The CDR3 extends over 16 amino acids. DNA of the CDR3: TGTGCCATCCCAGGGTCCCGGGACAGTTCAAATTCACCCCTCCACTTT. As protein: CAIPGSRDSSNSPLHF. Supplemented by reference TRBV28 and TRBJ1-6, the full variable domain reads DVKVTQSSRYLVKRTGEKVFLECVQDMDHENMFWYRQDPGLGLRLIYFSYDVKMKEKGDIPEGYSVSREKKERFSLILESASTNQTSMYLCAIPGSRDSSNSPLHFGNGTRLTVT.

This sequence joins TRBV6-1 and TRBJ1-6; unclear D gene. The V end was cut by 1 base, the J end by 7 bases, with 14 bases between. The germline gives CDR1 MNHNS, CDR2 SASEGT. The CDR3 covers 16 residues. In DNA, the CDR3 is TGTGCCAGCAGTGAAGTCCCCCCCAGAGACAATTCACCCCTCCACTTT. This codes for CASSEVPPRDNSPLHF.

The chain links TRBV7-9 to TRBJ2-1; D not certain. This CDR3 spans 12 amino acids. From germline, CDR1 is SEHNR and CDR2 FQNEAQ (reference sequence). Trimming stripped 5 bases from V and 3 bases from J, with 5 bases between. The CDR3 nucleotides are TGTGCCAGCAGCCAAAGCTACAATGAGCAGTTCTTC. It codes for CASSQSYNEQFF.

The V and J genes are TRBV2 and TRBJ2-5; D perhaps matches TRBD2 (6 bases). CDR3 length: 18 residues. Trimming left V 5 bases short and J 0 bases short, with 22 bases between. Germline V gene data show CDR1 as SNHLY and CDR2 as FYNNEI. The DNA for the CDR3 is TGTGCCAGCAGTCCATTGTCCGACCCCGCGGGGCACCAAGAGACCCAGTACTTC. Translated: CASSPLSDPAGHQETQYF.

The chain carries TRBV6-2 or TRBV6-3 and TRBJ2-7; D remains ambiguous. CDR3 length: 11 amino acids. Germline CDR1 reads MNHEY; CDR2 reads SVGEGT. Trimming shortened V by 6 bases and J by 4 bases, and 7 bases separated the two germline ends. The CDR3 loop reads CASSRRYEQYF. In DNA form, the CDR3 reads TGTGCCAGCAGCCGAAGATACGAGCAGTACTTC.

V and J are TRBV6-6 and TRBJ2-1; 14 nucleotides line up with TRBD2. The CDR3 is 16 amino acids. The germline V gene has CDR1 MNHNY and CDR2 SVGAGI (reference sequence). Unmatched junction bases numbered 7, after V lost 5 bases and J lost 7 bases. CDR3 nucleotide sequence: TGTGCCAGCAGTCTGACTAGCGGGAGGGCGTCAAATGAGCAGTTCTTC. Translating it yields CASSLTSGRASNEQFF.

The chain is built from TRBV5-1 and TRBJ2-2; no clear D gene. CDR1 and CDR2 (germline): SGHRS, YFSETQ. Trimming left V 0 bases short and J 5 bases short, with 17 bases between. The CDR3 loop spans 17 amino acids. The CDR3 sequence is CASSLVGEVFRTGELFF. The CDR3 nucleotides are TGCGCCAGCAGCTTGGTTGGCGAGGTTTTTCGGACCGGGGAGCTGTTTTTT.

V and J are TRBV7-3 and TRBJ2-2; D possibly matches TRBD1 or TRBD2 (5 bases each). This CDR3 is 18 amino acids long. Germline values: CDR1 SGHTA, CDR2 FQGTGA. V dropped 1 base and J dropped 3 bases, with 18 bases sitting between them. The CDR3 DNA sequence: TGTGCCAGCAGCTTAAAAGGGTTGGCTAGCAGGGACACCGGGGAGCTGTTTTTT. It is translated as CASSLKGLASRDTGELFF.

This rearrangement joins TRBV11-2 to TRBJ1-1; maybe TRBD1 (6 bases). CDR1 SGHAT and CDR2 FQNNGV come from the germline V gene. The CDR3 covers 12 residues. Trimming removed 5 bases at V and 12 bases at J, with 16 bases between. The CDR3 DNA follows: TGTGCCAGCAGCCCGGACAGTCGGCGATCTTTCTTT. This sequence encodes CASSPDSRRSFF.

This clone was seen once. This chain links TRBV7-9 with TRBJ2-6; 8 bases match TRBD1. The germline CDR1 and CDR2 sequences are SEHNR and FQNEAQ (reference sequence). J was trimmed by 4 bases and V by 4 bases; bases with no gene match: 9. The CDR3 is 17 residues long. The CDR3 nucleotides are TGTGCCAGCAGCTACCGGACAGGGCTTTTCGGGGCCAACGTCCTGACTTTC. It translates to CASSYRTGLFGANVLTF. The complete variable domain, with remaining parts taken from reference TRBV7-9 and TRBJ2-6, reads DTGVSQNPRHKITKRGQNVTFRCDPISEHNRLYWYRQTLGQGPEFLTYFQNEAQLEKSRLLSDRFSAERPKGSFSTLEIQRTEQGDSAMYLCASSYRTGLFGANVLTFGAGSRLTVL.

The J gene is TRBJ2-7, the V gene TRBV28; 15 bases are a match to TRBD2. Germline V gene data show CDR1 as MDHEN and CDR2 as SYDVKM. There are 18 residues in the CDR3. The ends lost 4 bases at V and 1 base at J; junction bases unmatched: 8. In DNA form, the CDR3 reads TGTGCCAGCAGTTCGCCCGGACTAGCGGGAGGGATATCCTACGAGCAGTACTTC. Translating it yields CASSSPGLAGGISYEQYF.

The chain combines TRBV19 with TRBJ2-7; 8 nucleotides align to TRBD2. Germline V lookup: CDR1 LNHDA, CDR2 SQIVND (reference sequence). CDR3 length: 18 amino acids. V shed 8 bases, J shed 0 bases, and the junction held 18 bases outside the gene matches. The CDR3 loop is CASSPLGGTSGNSYEQYF. CDR3 in DNA: TGTGCCAGTTCTCCCCTGGGGGGTACTAGCGGTAACTCCTACGAGCAGTACTTC. The complete variable domain, with remaining parts taken from reference TRBV19 and TRBJ2-7, reads DGGITQSPKYLFRKEGQNVTLSCEQNLNHDAMYWYRQDPGQGLRLIYYSQIVNDFQKGDIAEGYSVSREKKESFPLTVTSAQKNPTAFYLCASSPLGGTSGNSYEQYFGPGTRLTVT.

The chain carries TRBV5-6 and TRBJ1-2; no firm D call. This CDR3 spans 15 amino acids. Germline V CDR1 and CDR2: SGHDT, YYEEEE. V was pared by 1 base and J by 2 bases, with 12 bases between. The chain's CDR3 is CASSLRGPGNYGYTF. In nucleotides, the CDR3 is TGTGCCAGCAGCTTGAGAGGGCCGGGAAACTATGGCTACACCTTC.

The chain has TRBV13 and TRBJ2-3; 15 nucleotides agree with TRBD2. The CDR3 totals 18 residues. CDR1 is PRHDT and CDR2 is FYEKMQ in the germline V gene (reference sequence). V gave up 0 bases and J gave up 5 bases; unmatched junction bases: 6. CDR3 nucleotides: TGTGCCAGCAGCTTAGGGGGACTAGCGGGAGGAAAGGGAGATACGCAGTATTTT. Translating gives CASSLGGLAGGKGDTQYF.

This clone came up a few times. This chain connects TRBV6-1 to TRBJ2-7; D call uncertain. Trimming removed 1 base at V and 2 bases at J, with 12 bases between. Germline V gene sequence: CDR1 MNHNS, CDR2 SASEGT. This CDR3 region has 15 residues. CDR3: CASSEEDADTYEQYF. As DNA, the CDR3 is TGTGCCAGCAGTGAAGAGGACGCCGACACCTACGAGCAGTACTTC.